A few counts support the clone carrying this T cell receptor (beta chain). Its target is unknown. The junction departs from the called germline gene at one end, perhaps through a read error. This specimen comes from a study of T cells in Graves' hyperthyroidism and ophthalmopathy. Study summary: Peripheral blood was collected at initial diagnosis, before any treatment. Study-level points and caveats: Prediction of ophthalmopathy progression came a median around 6.5 months pre-onset.

Regions amplified from RNA transcripts were the TCR beta CDR3 regions. The TCR CDR3 was amplified in a first-round RT-PCR using the HTBI primer set. TCRdb re-derived calls from the multiplex PCR reads in MiXCR, one entry per CDR3 protein. The sample lists about half a million distinct CDR3 sequences, approximately 24% occurring once. The CDR3 covers 16 residues. Germline values: CDR1 KGHDR, CDR2 SFDVKD. Reasons for excluding patients were uncontrolled infection, other autoimmune disease, pregnancy or lactation. This clonotype was obtained from a woman in her twenties or thirties with Graves' ophthalmopathy. Source material: blood. This sequence joins TRBV24-1 and TRBJ2-1, with 10 nucleotides matching TRBD2. DNA of the CDR3: TGTGCCACCAGTGACTCCGGAGCGGGGGGGCCATATGAGAAGTTCTTC. Protein product: CATSDSGAGGPYEKFF.